Presented here are 18 T cell receptor beta chains from one specimen sequenced in a study of cytomegalovirus exposure and HLA in healthy donors. The PCR ran on 60 Vbeta and 13 Jbeta primers. Produced via immunoSEQ multiplex PCR; TCRdb's table is partial and in-frame only. The table lists roughly 150,000 clones, approximately 80% of them singletons. The sample was PBMCs. The origin of the receptors is a woman in her forties in good health and CMV-seronegative.

Concerning this clone: The junction differs from germline at one of its ends, possibly a read error. This chain links TRBV2 with TRBJ2-6; D is perhaps TRBD1 (5 bases). The CDR3 consists of 14 residues. Germline-derived CDR1 and CDR2 are SNHLY and FYNNEI. The CDR3 DNA follows: TGTGCCAGCAGCCCTGGGCTTGGGGCCAACGGCCTGACTTTC. Amino acid sequence: CASSPGLGANGLTF.

The chain links TRBV7-3 to TRBJ2-7, with D tentatively TRBD1 (5 bases). Trimming took off 5 bases at V and 3 bases at J, with 17 bases between the two ends. Germline V gives CDR1 SGHTA, CDR2 FQGTGA. The CDR3 has 15 amino acids. The CDR3: CASSPRADRYYEQYF. CDR3 in DNA: TGTGCCAGCAGCCCCAGGGCCGACAGATACTACGAGCAGTACTTC.

The chain employs TRBV7-2 and TRBJ2-3; D gene unclear. V was trimmed by 8 bases and J by 7 bases, leaving 10 bases between them. The CDR3 contains 11 residues. Germline V CDR1 and CDR2: SGHTA, FQGNSA. The CDR3 protein is CASGPEYTQYF. The CDR3 DNA sequence: TGTGCCAGCGGGCCAGAATATACGCAGTATTTT.

The chain recombines TRBV4-2 with TRBJ2-5, with 8 bases that match TRBD2. The germline V gene has CDR1 LGHNA and CDR2 YNFKEQ. Unmatched junction bases numbered 8, after V lost 1 base and J lost 1 base. This CDR3 has 17 residues. The CDR3: CASSQGTSGEIQETQYF. CDR3 in DNA: TGTGCCAGCAGCCAAGGCACTAGCGGAGAGATCCAAGAGACCCAGTACTTC.

The V call is TRBV7-2, the J call TRBJ2-2; a possible D gene is TRBD2 (6 bases). CDR3 length: 16 amino acids. V gave up 1 base and J gave up 3 bases, with 12 bases separating them. Germline-derived CDR1 and CDR2 are SGHTA and FQGNSA. CDR3 loop: CASSLERGIDTGELFF. The CDR3 coding sequence is TGTGCCAGCAGCTTAGAACGGGGGATTGACACCGGGGAGCTGTTTTTT.

The chain has TRBV28 and TRBJ2-1; TRBD2 is a possible D gene (6 bases). Germline loops: CDR1 MDHEN, CDR2 SYDVKM. This CDR3 has 15 amino acids. V was cut by 3 bases and J by 6 bases, with 15 bases left in between. The CDR3 protein is CASSLIRRESNEQFF. CDR3 coding DNA: TGTGCCAGCAGTTTGATACGACGGGAGTCCAATGAGCAGTTCTTC.

The chain couples TRBV5-5 to TRBJ2-7, with 11 bases matching TRBD2. Per germline, CDR1 SGHKS and CDR2 YYEKEE (reference sequence). This CDR3 comprises 16 residues. The trim removed 4 bases at V and 2 bases at J, leaving 8 bases unmatched. The CDR3 region is CASSLTLTSGTYEQYF. The CDR3 DNA follows: TGTGCCAGCAGCCTTACTCTGACTAGCGGGACCTACGAGCAGTACTTC.

J is TRBJ2-7 and V is TRBV7-9, with TRBD2 as a possible D gene (5 bases). This CDR3 comprises 12 residues. V was trimmed by 10 bases and J by 2 bases, leaving 12 bases between them. Germline CDR1 SEHNR, CDR2 FQNEAQ (reference sequence). The CDR3 here is CATHPGTYEQYF. The CDR3 nucleotides are TGTGCCACGCACCCGGGGACCTACGAGCAGTACTTC.

CDR3 sequence (DNA): TGTGCCAGCAGTTACGAAGGACAGGGATCACCCCTCCACTTT. Protein: CASSYEGQGSPLHF. The chain has TRBV6-5 and TRBJ1-6; 8 bases are a match to TRBD1. The CDR3 loop spans 14 amino acids. Unmatched junction bases numbered 4, after V lost 2 bases and J lost 10 bases. Germline CDR1 reads MNHEY; CDR2 reads SVGAGI.

The chain joins TRBV7-2 to TRBJ1-3; D possibly corresponds to TRBD1 (5 bases). CDR1 and CDR2 from the germline V gene are SGHTA and FQGNSA. Trimming pared 1 base from V and 1 base from J, leaving 14 bases between. This CDR3 has 17 residues. This chain's CDR3 is CASSLEVGGESGNTIYF. For the CDR3, the DNA is TGTGCCAGCAGCTTAGAGGTCGGGGGTGAATCTGGAAACACCATATATTTT.

The DNA for the CDR3 is TGTGCCAGTACCTCGACAGGGGTTTGGGATCAGCCCCAGCATTTT. Translated: CASTSTGVWDQPQHF. The V call is TRBV19, the J call TRBJ1-5, with TRBD1 matching 8 bases. The V gene's germline CDR1 is LNHDA and CDR2 SQIVND (reference sequence). J gave up 5 bases and V 7 bases, and 10 bases lay outside the gene matches. This CDR3 contains 15 residues.

The chain carries TRBV11-3 and TRBJ2-3; maybe TRBD1 (6 bases). Per the germline V gene, CDR1 is SGHNT and CDR2 is YENEEA. Deletions cut 6 bases from V and 6 bases from J, with 10 bases between. The CDR3 length is 12 residues. The CDR3 coding sequence is TGTGCCAGCAGTCCAGGGGCGGATACGCAGTATTTT. Protein product: CASSPGADTQYF. The full variable domain, with the rest looked up from reference TRBV11-3 and TRBJ2-3, is EAGVVQSPRYKIIEKKQPVAFWCNPISGHNTLYWYLQNLGQGPELLIRYENEEAVDDSQLPKDRFSAERLKGVDSTLKIQPAELGDSAVYLCASSPGADTQYFGPGTRLTVL.

This rearrangement joins TRBV4-1 to TRBJ2-3; TRBD1 is a possible D gene (6 bases). The CDR3 consists of 13 residues. Between the trimmed V and J ends, which lost 3 bases and 11 bases, there was a span of 15 bases. In germline, CDR1 is MGHRA, CDR2 YSYEKL. This chain's CDR3 is CASSHSRQDEQYF. The CDR3 nucleotides are TGCGCCAGCAGCCATTCTAGACAGGACGAGCAGTATTTT.

The J gene is TRBJ2-7, the V gene TRBV18; 8 nucleotides match TRBD2. Trimming cost V 6 bases and J 2 bases; bases outside gene matches: 9. Germline V gene sequence: CDR1 KGHSH, CDR2 LQKENI. This CDR3 has 15 amino acids. CDR3 amino acids: CASSPGGAGAYEQYF. In DNA form, the CDR3 reads TGTGCCAGCTCCCCCGGCGGAGCGGGAGCCTACGAGCAGTACTTC.

A few counts support this clone. V usage is TRBV4-3 and J usage is TRBJ1-1; tentative D call: TRBD1 (5 bases). Germline lookup yields CDR1 LGHNA and CDR2 YSLEER. CDR3 size: 13 residues. Trimming removed 4 bases from V and 7 bases from J, with 13 bases in between. The CDR3 sequence: CASSRRTGDEAFF. CDR3 sequence (DNA): TGCGCCAGCAGCCGTCGGACGGGGGATGAAGCTTTCTTT.

CDR3 sequence (DNA): TGTGCCAGCAGCTGGGGGGGACAGGGGGCCTACGAGCAGTACTTC. Residues: CASSWGGQGAYEQYF. The chain combines TRBV5-4 with TRBJ2-5; 11 nucleotides agree with TRBD1. The better agreement between TRBJ2-7 and the DNA end casts doubt on the J call. The CDR3 is made up of 15 amino acids. Germline V gene data show CDR1 as SGHNT and CDR2 as YYREEE (reference sequence).

Written as DNA, the CDR3 is TGCGCCAGCCAGAAAGGGGGTGGCGAGACCCAGTACTTC. Protein sequence: CASQKGGGETQYF. J is TRBJ2-5 and V is TRBV10-1, with a possible D match to TRBD1 (6 bases). Germline V CDR1 and CDR2: WNHNN, SYGVQD (reference sequence). V was shortened by 8 bases and J by 5 bases, with 15 bases between the two germline ends. The CDR3 consists of 13 residues.

CDR3 region: CSAQQALYGYTF. The CDR3 nucleotides read TGCAGCGCGCAACAGGCCCTCTATGGCTACACCTTC. The chain carries TRBV29-1 and TRBJ1-2, with D perhaps TRBD1 (5 bases). There are 12 residues in the CDR3. The ends were cut back, 7 bases at V and 4 bases at J, with 13 bases in the middle. The germline gives CDR1 SQVTM, CDR2 ANQGSEA.